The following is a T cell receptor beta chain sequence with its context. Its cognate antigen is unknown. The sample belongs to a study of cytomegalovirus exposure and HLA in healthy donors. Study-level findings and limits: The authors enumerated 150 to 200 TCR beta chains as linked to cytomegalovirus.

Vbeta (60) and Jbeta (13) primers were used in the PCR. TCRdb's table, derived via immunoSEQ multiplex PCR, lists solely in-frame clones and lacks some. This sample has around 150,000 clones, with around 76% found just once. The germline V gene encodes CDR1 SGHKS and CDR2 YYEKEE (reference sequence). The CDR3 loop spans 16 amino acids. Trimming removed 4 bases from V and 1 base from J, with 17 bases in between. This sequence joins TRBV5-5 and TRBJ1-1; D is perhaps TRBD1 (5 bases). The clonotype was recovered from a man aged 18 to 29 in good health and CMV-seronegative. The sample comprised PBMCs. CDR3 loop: CASSVGLTDQNTEAFF. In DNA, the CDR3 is TGTGCCAGCAGCGTGGGACTGACCGACCAGAACACTGAAGCTTTCTTT.